This T cell receptor beta chain was sequenced in a study of OX40 agonist ivuxolimab in advanced cancers. Researchers took blood at baseline, on cycle 4 day 1, and on cycle 7 day 1. The data were produced by immunoSEQ multiplex PCR, yet TCRdb's version contains in-frame clones alone and is incomplete. The sample carries roughly 72,000 clones, 89% recorded once. V dropped 0 bases and J dropped 7; count of bases not matched to a gene: 7. CDR1 SGHRS and CDR2 YFSETQ come from the germline V gene. The CDR3 length is 15 residues. The source of this sequence is an adult with an advanced solid tumor such as melanoma, head and neck, liver or kidney cancer. The chain employs TRBV5-1 and TRBJ2-7; 10 bases are a match to TRBD1. The sequencing used CD4+ or CD8+ T cells sorted from blood, collected in a trial of the OX40 agonist ivuxolimab. CDR3 nucleotide sequence: TGCGCCAGCAGCTTGGGACAGGGGGCGAAAGGGGAGCAGTACTTC. This codes for CASSLGQGAKGEQYF.